This T cell receptor (beta chain) was sequenced during a study of early T cells in non-severe SARS-CoV-2 infection. TCRdb re-called the 5' RACE reads through MiXCR, storing one row per CDR3 protein. Here the sample spans 65,000 to 90,000 distinct CDR3 sequences, 9% to 15% being singletons. The germline gives CDR1 SEHNR, CDR2 FQNEAQ (reference sequence). The CDR3 sequence is 15 residues long. Trimming pared 0 bases from V and 2 bases from J, leaving 9 bases between. This clonotype was detected ten times or more. The TCR was taken from an adult who was a healthcare worker with PCR-confirmed SARS-CoV-2 infection or an uninfected control (not recorded which). Sequencing was done on a sample of whole blood. V is TRBV7-9 and J is TRBJ2-3; either TRBD1 or TRBD2 may fit D (6 bases each). In nucleotides, the CDR3 is TGTGCCAGCAGCTTAGCGGCGGGACACACAGATACGCAGTATTTT. Its translation is CASSLAAGHTDTQYF.